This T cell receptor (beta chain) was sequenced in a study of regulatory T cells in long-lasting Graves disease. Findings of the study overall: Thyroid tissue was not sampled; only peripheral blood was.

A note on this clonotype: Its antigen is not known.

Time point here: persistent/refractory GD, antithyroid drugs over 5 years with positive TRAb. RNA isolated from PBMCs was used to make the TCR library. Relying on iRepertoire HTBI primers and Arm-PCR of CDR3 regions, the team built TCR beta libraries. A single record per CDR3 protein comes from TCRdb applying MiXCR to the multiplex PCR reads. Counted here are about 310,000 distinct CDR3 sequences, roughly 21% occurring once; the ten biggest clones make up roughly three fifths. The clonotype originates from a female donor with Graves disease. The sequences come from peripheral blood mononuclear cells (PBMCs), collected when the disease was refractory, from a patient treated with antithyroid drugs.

CDR3 nucleotide sequence: TGTGCCAGCAGCGCGACGGCAGCGCAAGAAGAGACCCAGTACTTC. It translates to CASSATAAQEETQYF. The gene calls are TRBV6-1 and TRBJ2-5; no clear D. Germline V gene lookup returns CDR1 MNHNS and CDR2 SASEGT. V was shortened by 6 bases and J by 3 bases, with 17 bases between the two germline ends. The CDR3 extends over 15 amino acids.